These 14 T cell receptor beta chains were all obtained from the same sample, sequenced in a study of shared clonotypes between healthy human individuals. The protocol was immunoSEQ multiplex PCR, while the TCRdb copy is restricted to in-frame clones and leaves out a portion. Found here are about 2.1 million clones, just over 90% of them singletons; the top ten hold 1.5% to 2%. Terminally differentiated effector memory CD45RA+ cells were excluded by CCR7 positive selection of CD45RO-negative cells. Material for sequencing was naive CD8+ T cells from PBMCs. These receptors were collected from a man younger than 35 in good health. Some clones in this sample may be carry-over from other donors' samples.

The rearrangement links TRBV6-6 to TRBJ1-6, with 8 bases fitting TRBD1. CDR1 and CDR2 from the germline V gene are MNHNY and SVGAGI (reference sequence). The CDR3 covers 14 residues. V lost 6 bases, J lost 6 bases, and 4 bases stayed unmatched. The CDR3 protein is CASSPGGGNSPLHF. The CDR3 nucleotides read TGTGCCAGCAGCCCAGGGGGCGGTAATTCACCCCTCCACTTT.

The chain recombines TRBV29-1 with TRBJ2-1, with 13 bases identical to TRBD2. After removal of 1 base from V and 7 bases from J, the junction contained 4 bases not matched to a gene. The CDR3 is 15 amino acids. The germline V gene has CDR1 SQVTM and CDR2 ANQGSEA. CDR3 protein: CSVEGTSGRRNEQFF. In DNA form, the CDR3 reads TGCAGCGTTGAAGGGACTAGCGGGAGACGGAATGAGCAGTTCTTC.

This clone was recorded once. CDR3 DNA sequence: TGTGCCGAGGGACAGGGGGCCTACGAGCAGTACTTC. Translated: CAEGQGAYEQYF. The V call is TRBV6-1, the J call TRBJ2-7; 11 positions match TRBD1. CDR1 and CDR2 (germline): MNHNS, SASEGT. Trimming removed 11 bases from V and 2 bases from J; junction bases left unmatched: 2. The CDR3 totals 12 residues.

In its sample, this clone was seen once. Other DNA sequences in this sample translate to the same CDR3. The rearrangement uses TRBV27 and TRBJ2-7, with D perhaps being TRBD1 or TRBD2 (7 bases each). The CDR3 is made up of 14 amino acids. The V gene lost 4 bases and the J gene lost 4 bases, with 14 bases spanning the gap. Germline V gene data show CDR1 as MNHEY and CDR2 as SMNVEV (reference sequence). The CDR3 loop is CASSWAGGLYEQYF. CDR3 sequence (DNA): TGTGCCAGCAGTTGGGCAGGGGGACTATACGAGCAGTACTTC.

This chain uses TRBV11-3 with TRBJ2-1; no clear D. V was trimmed by 3 bases and J by 4 bases, leaving 10 bases between them. The germline V gene has CDR1 SGHNT and CDR2 YENEEA. CDR3 size: 14 residues. CDR3 loop: CASSFRDGYNEQFF. The CDR3 nucleotides read TGTGCCAGCAGCTTCAGAGATGGGTACAATGAGCAGTTCTTC.

This clone was counted a single time. The chain uses TRBV27 and TRBJ2-1; D remains ambiguous. V gave up 6 bases and J gave up 9 bases, with 12 bases separating them. The CDR3 consists of 12 residues. Germline CDR1 and CDR2: MNHEY and SMNVEV (reference sequence). CDR3 region: CASSPLGAEQFF. In DNA form, the CDR3 reads TGTGCCAGCAGCCCCCTAGGAGCTGAGCAGTTCTTC.

The chain uses TRBV7-9 and TRBJ2-5, with D hard to call. The CDR3 has 13 amino acids. Germline assignment: CDR1 SEHNR and CDR2 FQNEAQ (reference sequence). V shed 5 bases and J shed 5 bases, with 12 bases lying between them. CDR3 loop: CASSPQTWETQYF. For the CDR3, the DNA is TGTGCCAGCAGCCCCCAGACCTGGGAGACCCAGTACTTC.

The chain uses TRBV4-3 and TRBJ2-7; 8 nucleotides align to TRBD2. V shed 2 bases, J shed 0 bases, and the junction held 9 bases outside the gene matches. This CDR3 has 17 amino acids. Germline V lookup: CDR1 LGHNA, CDR2 YSLEER. For the CDR3, the DNA is TGCGCCAGCAGCCAACATTACGGGGGGGAGAGCTCCTACGAGCAGTACTTC. Protein product: CASSQHYGGESSYEQYF.

The rearrangement uses TRBV6-5 and TRBJ2-2; D might be TRBD1 (5 bases). V lost 6 bases and J lost 4, with 15 bases in between. From germline, CDR1 is MNHEY and CDR2 SVGAGI. The CDR3 has 15 amino acids. CDR3 coding DNA: TGTGCCAGCAGCCCAAGGGGCGAATTCACCGGGGAGCTGTTTTTT. The encoded protein is CASSPRGEFTGELFF.

The V call is TRBV7-8, the J call TRBJ2-2, with a weak D call TRBD2 (5 bases). Trimming removed 7 bases from V and 0 bases from J, with 18 bases in between. CDR1 SGHVS and CDR2 FQNEAQ come from the germline V gene. The CDR3 consists of 17 residues. The CDR3 region is CASTPYAGVANTGELFF. The CDR3 DNA reads as TGTGCCAGCACCCCATATGCCGGGGTCGCGAACACCGGGGAGCTGTTTTTT.

V is TRBV29-1 and J is TRBJ2-7, with D possibly being TRBD1 or TRBD2 (6 bases each). The V end lost 1 base, the J end lost 4 bases, and 14 bases lay between the germline ends. The CDR3 sequence is 14 residues long. CDR1 is SQVTM and CDR2 is ANQGSEA in the germline V gene. The CDR3 DNA reads TGCAGCGTTGAAGGGGCAGGGGCGGGGTACGAGCAGTACTTC. Translated: CSVEGAGAGYEQYF.

The V and J genes are TRBV7-9 and TRBJ2-1; D gene uncertain. This CDR3 is built from 14 residues. The V end was cut by 2 bases, the J end by 5 bases, with 10 bases between. Germline values: CDR1 SEHNR, CDR2 FQNEAQ (reference sequence). The CDR3 nucleotides are TGTGCCAGCAGCTTATCTTTCTTGAACAATGAGCAGTTCTTC. This gives the protein CASSLSFLNNEQFF.

The genes are TRBV7-2 and TRBJ1-2; no clear D. V lost 1 base and J lost 8, with 5 bases in between. This CDR3 comprises 11 residues. From germline, CDR1 is SGHTA and CDR2 FQGNSA. DNA for the CDR3: TGTGCCAGCAGCTTAGGTGGGGGCTACACCTTC. It translates to CASSLGGGYTF.

The V and J genes are TRBV14 and TRBJ1-3, with D hard to call. The germline V and J ends were trimmed by 4 bases and 4 bases, with 8 bases remaining between them. Germline CDR1 and CDR2: SGHDN and FVKESK. This CDR3 contains 13 residues. The CDR3: CASSRLGGNTIYF. In DNA form, the CDR3 reads TGTGCCAGCAGCCGCTTAGGGGGAAACACCATATATTTT.